This T cell receptor (beta chain) was retrieved from a study of blood T cell repertoires in COVID-19. Deletions cut 2 bases from V and 6 bases from J, with 13 bases between. The CDR3 consists of 14 residues. The germline gives CDR1 GTSNPN, CDR2 SVGIG (reference sequence). Measured with immunoSEQ multiplex PCR; TCRdb has only the in-frame clones, and not every one. The data show roughly 250,000 clones, 88% seen once. The chain recombines TRBV30 with TRBJ2-2, with a weak D call TRBD2 (6 bases). The origin of this receptor is a woman aged 45 to 65 who had recovered from COVID-19. Sequenced: PBMCs or T cells enriched from blood (not recorded which). CDR3 sequence reads: CAWSSGEFPGELFF. The CDR3 coding sequence is TGTGCCTGGAGTTCGGGGGAGTTTCCCGGGGAGCTGTTTTTT.